Listed below are T cell receptor beta chains from one sample, sequenced in a study of T cells in Graves' hyperthyroidism and ophthalmopathy. Each CDR3 protein is one row after TCRdb ran MiXCR on the multiplex PCR reads. The sample lists about 52,000 distinct CDR3 sequences; less than 60% were seen once. The sample comprised blood. The receptors here all came from a woman aged 45-65 years with Graves' ophthalmopathy. Both conserved end residues are part of each CDR3. A D gene is named only where the DNA matches it firmly. Only some rows state a clone size, as once, few, many or a class for expanded clones.

J gene: TRBJ2-5; clone size: many; D gene: NA; V gene: TRBV10-3; CDR3 DNA: TGTGCCATCAGTGAAAGTCTGAACCAAGAGACCCAGTACTTC; CDR3 protein: CAISESLNQETQYF
J gene: TRBJ1-4; clone size: many; D gene: TRBD1; V gene: TRBV12-3/TRBV12-4; CDR3 DNA: TGTGCCTCCCGCAGGGGGCTTGAAAGCGAAAAACTGTTTTTT; CDR3 protein: CASRRGLESEKLFF
J gene: TRBJ1-3; clone size: NA; D gene: NA; V gene: TRBV3-1; CDR3 DNA: TGTGCCAGCAGCCAAGCAGATAGTAAAAACACCATATATTTT; CDR3 protein: CASSQADSKNTIYF
J gene: TRBJ2-7; clone size: many; D gene: TRBD2; V gene: TRBV20-1; CDR3 DNA: TGCAGTGCTCAAGACCCTTTAGCGGGAGTTTCCTACGAGCAGTACTTC; CDR3 protein: CSAQDPLAGVSYEQYF
J gene: TRBJ2-7; clone size: NA; D gene: NA; V gene: TRBV7-6; CDR3 DNA: TGTGCCAGCAGCGCAGGGGGACTAGTCCAAGAGCAGTACTTC; CDR3 protein: CASSAGGLVQEQYF
J gene: TRBJ1-5; clone size: few; D gene: NA; V gene: TRBV18; CDR3 DNA: TGTGCCAGCTCCGCCGGACGTTCCGGGAGCAATCAGCCCCAGCATTTT; CDR3 protein: CASSAGRSGSNQPQHF
J gene: TRBJ2-3; clone size: NA; D gene: NA; V gene: TRBV24-1; CDR3 DNA: TGTGCCACCAGTGCTAGAGATACGGGGGGCCCCACAGATACGCAGTATTTT; CDR3 protein: CATSARDTGGPTDTQYF
J gene: TRBJ1-2; clone size: many; D gene: NA; V gene: TRBV6-6; CDR3 DNA: TGTGCCAGCAGTAACCGGGGGGGATACTACACCTTC; CDR3 protein: CASSNRGGYYTF
J gene: TRBJ2-7; clone size: NA; D gene: NA; V gene: TRBV12-3/TRBV12-4; CDR3 DNA: TGTGCCAGCAGTTTAGCGCTGGGTAGTACGGTGCAGTACTTC; CDR3 protein: CASSLALGSTVQYF
J gene: TRBJ1-1; clone size: NA; D gene: NA; V gene: TRBV7-2; CDR3 DNA: TGTGCCAGCAGCCCACCCGGGGGGCCTGAAGCTTTCTTT; CDR3 protein: CASSPPGGPEAFF
J gene: TRBJ2-7; clone size: many; D gene: TRBD1; V gene: TRBV20-1; CDR3 DNA: TGCAGTGCTAGAGCACAGGGGGCGCAAGAGCAGTACTTC; CDR3 protein: CSARAQGAQEQYF
J gene: TRBJ2-2; clone size: many; D gene: TRBD2; V gene: TRBV10-3; CDR3 DNA: TGTGCCATCAGTGACGGGACTAGCGGGGCGAACACCGGGGAGCTGTTTTTT; CDR3 protein: CAISDGTSGANTGELFF
J gene: TRBJ1-2; clone size: NA; D gene: NA; V gene: TRBV29-1; CDR3 DNA: TGCAGCGTTGTCGGGCGGGTCGGCTACACCTTC; CDR3 protein: CSVVGRVGYTF
J gene: TRBJ2-1; clone size: NA; D gene: TRBD2; V gene: TRBV27; CDR3 DNA: TGTGCCAGCAGTCTACCCTCGGGAGGCGCTGGAGAAGGGAAGCAGTTCTTC; CDR3 protein: CASSLPSGGAGEGKQFF
J gene: TRBJ2-7; clone size: NA; D gene: NA; V gene: TRBV20-1; CDR3 DNA: TGCAGTGCTAGCCGGGACGCATTCTACGAGCAGTACTTC; CDR3 protein: CSASRDAFYEQYF
J gene: TRBJ2-7; clone size: many; D gene: NA; V gene: TRBV6-6; CDR3 DNA: TGTGCCAGCAGACAAGGGACCTACGAGCAGTACTTC; CDR3 protein: CASRQGTYEQYF
J gene: TRBJ2-2; clone size: NA; D gene: TRBD1; V gene: TRBV9; CDR3 DNA: TGTGCCAGCAGCGTGGGACAGGGCGGGGGATCCGGGGAGCTGTTTTTT; CDR3 protein: CASSVGQGGGSGELFF
J gene: TRBJ2-1; clone size: many; D gene: NA; V gene: TRBV15; CDR3 DNA: TGTGCCACCAGCAGTACGCTTGGGAGCGTCTACAATGAGCAGTTCTTC; CDR3 protein: CATSSTLGSVYNEQFF
J gene: TRBJ1-2; clone size: NA; D gene: NA; V gene: TRBV11-2; CDR3 DNA: TGTGCCAGCAGCCCCGGACAGCGAGGCTGCACCTTT; CDR3 protein: CASSPGQRGCTF
J gene: TRBJ2-2; clone size: many; D gene: NA; V gene: TRBV10-2; CDR3 DNA: TGCGCCAGCAACTCGGGTTCCGGGGAGCTGTTTTTT; CDR3 protein: CASNSGSGELFF
J gene: TRBJ1-5; clone size: many; D gene: NA; V gene: TRBV5-1; CDR3 DNA: TGCGCCAGCAGCTTGGCTGGGTGGGTCAATCAGCCCCAGCATTTT; CDR3 protein: CASSLAGWVNQPQHF
J gene: TRBJ2-5; clone size: NA; D gene: TRBD2; V gene: TRBV7-8; CDR3 DNA: TGTGCCAGCAGCTCCGGGAGGAGGGCGCACCAAGAGACCCAGTACTTC; CDR3 protein: CASSSGRRAHQETQYF
J gene: TRBJ2-2; clone size: NA; D gene: NA; V gene: TRBV7-2; CDR3 DNA: TGTGCCAGCAAGGACCCCGGGGAGCTGTTTTTT; CDR3 protein: CASKDPGELFF
J gene: TRBJ2-5; clone size: NA; D gene: TRBD2; V gene: TRBV29-1; CDR3 DNA: TGCAGCGTTCGTCCTAGCGGGAGTGGAGAGACCCAGTACTTC; CDR3 protein: CSVRPSGSGETQYF
J gene: TRBJ2-3; clone size: NA; D gene: NA; V gene: TRBV20-1; CDR3 DNA: TGCAGTGCTACCCCAAGGATCGGGGAGCAGTATTTT; CDR3 protein: CSATPRIGEQYF
J gene: TRBJ1-2; clone size: medium-sized; D gene: NA; V gene: TRBV7-2; CDR3 DNA: TGTGCCAGCAGCCCGACGGGGTTGTACGGCTACACCTTC; CDR3 protein: CASSPTGLYGYTF
J gene: TRBJ1-5; clone size: NA; D gene: TRBD1; V gene: TRBV2; CDR3 DNA: TGTGCCAGTTTAGCGGGACAGGGCAATCAGCCCCAGCATTTT; CDR3 protein: CASLAGQGNQPQHF
J gene: TRBJ1-5; clone size: NA; D gene: TRBD1; V gene: TRBV19; CDR3 DNA: TGTGCCAGTAGACCCAGGGACAGGTTTAATCAGCCCCAGCATTTT; CDR3 protein: CASRPRDRFNQPQHF
J gene: TRBJ1-2; clone size: NA; D gene: TRBD1; V gene: TRBV29-1; CDR3 DNA: TGCAGCGCCGGAACCGGGACAGGTACCTATGGCTACACCTTC; CDR3 protein: CSAGTGTGTYGYTF
J gene: TRBJ1-4; clone size: NA; D gene: NA; V gene: TRBV7-9; CDR3 DNA: TGTGCCAGCAGCCGGGGAGGCGCTGAAAAACTGTTTTTT; CDR3 protein: CASSRGGAEKLFF
J gene: TRBJ2-5; clone size: many; D gene: TRBD1; V gene: TRBV7-2; CDR3 DNA: TGTGCCAGCAGCTTAGGGGCAACAGGGGGACAAGAGACCCAGTACTTC; CDR3 protein: CASSLGATGGQETQYF
J gene: TRBJ2-1; clone size: NA; D gene: NA; V gene: TRBV20-1; CDR3 DNA: TGCAGTGCTAGACTAGCACGCGGGACCTACAATGAGCAGTTCTTC; CDR3 protein: CSARLARGTYNEQFF
J gene: TRBJ1-6; clone size: NA; D gene: NA; V gene: TRBV7-9; CDR3 DNA: TGTGCCAGCAGCTTAGGACAAGACAGATCACCCCTCCACTTT; CDR3 protein: CASSLGQDRSPLHF
J gene: TRBJ2-7; clone size: NA; D gene: TRBD1; V gene: TRBV5-1; CDR3 DNA: TGCGCCAGCAGCTTGGAGGACAGGGGCTCCTACGAGCAGTACTTC; CDR3 protein: CASSLEDRGSYEQYF
J gene: TRBJ2-3; clone size: NA; D gene: NA; V gene: TRBV3-1; CDR3 DNA: TGTGCCAGCAGCCAAGGAACTTCGCGGGCAGATACGCAGTATTTT; CDR3 protein: CASSQGTSRADTQYF
J gene: TRBJ2-1; clone size: many; D gene: TRBD1; V gene: TRBV4-1; CDR3 DNA: TGCGCCAGCAGCCCCGCCCCGGGACAGGTCGACAATGAGCAGTTCTTC; CDR3 protein: CASSPAPGQVDNEQFF
J gene: TRBJ2-5; clone size: NA; D gene: TRBD1; V gene: TRBV10-3; CDR3 DNA: TGTGCCATCAGCGGACAGGGCAGAGGATCACATTACAGAGAGACCCAGTACTTC; CDR3 protein: CAISGQGRGSHYRETQYF
J gene: TRBJ2-1; clone size: NA; D gene: NA; V gene: TRBV7-3; CDR3 DNA: TGTGCCAGCAGCTCCCCCGGGGTCTACAATGAGCAGTTCTTC; CDR3 protein: CASSSPGVYNEQFF
J gene: TRBJ1-3; clone size: medium-sized; D gene: NA; V gene: TRBV24-1; CDR3 DNA: TGTGCCACCAGTGATGAAAACACCATATATTTT; CDR3 protein: CATSDENTIYF
J gene: TRBJ1-2; clone size: few; D gene: TRBD1; V gene: TRBV20-1; CDR3 DNA: TGCAGTGCTGCCGGGACAGGGATAGGCTACACCTTC; CDR3 protein: CSAAGTGIGYTF
J gene: TRBJ2-1; clone size: NA; D gene: TRBD2; V gene: TRBV11-1; CDR3 DNA: TGTGCCAGCAGCTCCCCGGGCTCTAGCGGGGGCCAGTTCTTC; CDR3 protein: CASSSPGSSGGQFF
J gene: TRBJ2-1; clone size: many; D gene: NA; V gene: TRBV4-1; CDR3 DNA: TGCGCCAGCAGCCCCAAGCATGAGCAGTCCTTC; CDR3 protein: CASSPKHEQSF
J gene: TRBJ2-7; clone size: NA; D gene: TRBD1; V gene: TRBV2; CDR3 DNA: TGTGCCAGCGGGGGACAGACCGACGAGCAGTACTTC; CDR3 protein: CASGGQTDEQYF
J gene: TRBJ2-3; clone size: NA; D gene: TRBD2; V gene: TRBV15; CDR3 DNA: TGTGCCACCAGCAGGTCCACTAGCGGGGGGGCCGGGGCAGATACGCAGTATTTT; CDR3 protein: CATSRSTSGGAGADTQYF
J gene: TRBJ1-5; clone size: hyperexpanded; D gene: NA; V gene: TRBV7-2; CDR3 DNA: TGTGCCAGCAGTCCGGAACTCAATCAGCCCCAGCATTTT; CDR3 protein: CASSPELNQPQHF
J gene: TRBJ1-5; clone size: many; D gene: NA; V gene: TRBV24-1; CDR3 DNA: TGTGCCACCGGGAGTCTCCAAGAGCCCCAGCATTTT; CDR3 protein: CATGSLQEPQHF
J gene: TRBJ2-7; clone size: many; D gene: TRBD1; V gene: TRBV5-8; CDR3 DNA: TGTGCCAGCAGCACCTTTTCCCAGGGGGTCTACGAGCAGTACTTC; CDR3 protein: CASSTFSQGVYEQYF
J gene: TRBJ2-1; clone size: many; D gene: TRBD2; V gene: TRBV19; CDR3 DNA: TGTGCCAGTACGTCGACTAGCGGGACGAATGAGCAGTTCTTC; CDR3 protein: CASTSTSGTNEQFF
J gene: TRBJ2-1; clone size: many; D gene: NA; V gene: TRBV20-1; CDR3 DNA: TGCAGTGCTAGAGAACTAGGACGCAACAATGAGCAGTTCTTC; CDR3 protein: CSARELGRNNEQFF
J gene: TRBJ1-1; clone size: NA; D gene: TRBD1; V gene: TRBV5-1; CDR3 DNA: TGCGCCGGCAGCCGGGACTACAGGGGAGGGGGCACTGAAGCTTTCTTT; CDR3 protein: CAGSRDYRGGGTEAFF
J gene: TRBJ1-2; clone size: many; D gene: TRBD1; V gene: TRBV5-5; CDR3 DNA: TGTGCCAGCAGCTTGGCCGATACAGGGGAAGGCTATGGCTACACCTTC; CDR3 protein: CASSLADTGEGYGYTF
J gene: TRBJ1-2; clone size: NA; D gene: NA; V gene: TRBV20-1; CDR3 DNA: TGCAGTGCCCAAGGCCCGTCAACCCCCAAGTATGGTTACACCTTC; CDR3 protein: CSAQGPSTPKYGYTF
J gene: TRBJ1-6; clone size: NA; D gene: NA; V gene: TRBV4-1; CDR3 DNA: TGCGCCAGCAGCCAAGACAGTTGGGGTGGCTCACCCCTCCACTTT; CDR3 protein: CASSQDSWGGSPLHF
J gene: TRBJ2-2; clone size: NA; D gene: NA; V gene: TRBV20-1; CDR3 DNA: TGCAGTGCTAGTCCCAGGGGTTCCACCGGGGAGCTGTTTTTT; CDR3 protein: CSASPRGSTGELFF
J gene: TRBJ2-3; clone size: once; D gene: TRBD2; V gene: TRBV7-3; CDR3 DNA: TGTGCCAGCAGCTCGACTCCGCTAGCGGGGGACACAGATACGCAGTATTTT; CDR3 protein: CASSSTPLAGDTDTQYF
J gene: TRBJ2-2; clone size: once; D gene: TRBD1; V gene: TRBV2; CDR3 DNA: TGTGCCAGCAACCAGATGGGGACAGCAAACACCGGGGAGCTGTTTTTT; CDR3 protein: CASNQMGTANTGELFF
J gene: TRBJ1-4; clone size: NA; D gene: NA; V gene: TRBV28; CDR3 DNA: TGTGCCAGCATCTCCCGGGGGGGTAATGAAAAACTGTTTTTT; CDR3 protein: CASISRGGNEKLFF
J gene: TRBJ2-1; clone size: once; D gene: TRBD2; V gene: TRBV9; CDR3 DNA: TGTGCCAGCAGCGTAGTTGCTCGCCAGCGGGGCCTCTACAATGAGCAGTTCTTC; CDR3 protein: CASSVVARQRGLYNEQFF
J gene: TRBJ2-7; clone size: many; D gene: NA; V gene: TRBV5-5; CDR3 DNA: TGTGCCAGCAGCCCCTCCGGCTACGAGCAGTACTTC; CDR3 protein: CASSPSGYEQYF
J gene: TRBJ2-3; clone size: many; D gene: NA; V gene: TRBV5-1; CDR3 DNA: TGCGCCAGCAGCTTTGATCTAGATACGCAGTATTTT; CDR3 protein: CASSFDLDTQYF